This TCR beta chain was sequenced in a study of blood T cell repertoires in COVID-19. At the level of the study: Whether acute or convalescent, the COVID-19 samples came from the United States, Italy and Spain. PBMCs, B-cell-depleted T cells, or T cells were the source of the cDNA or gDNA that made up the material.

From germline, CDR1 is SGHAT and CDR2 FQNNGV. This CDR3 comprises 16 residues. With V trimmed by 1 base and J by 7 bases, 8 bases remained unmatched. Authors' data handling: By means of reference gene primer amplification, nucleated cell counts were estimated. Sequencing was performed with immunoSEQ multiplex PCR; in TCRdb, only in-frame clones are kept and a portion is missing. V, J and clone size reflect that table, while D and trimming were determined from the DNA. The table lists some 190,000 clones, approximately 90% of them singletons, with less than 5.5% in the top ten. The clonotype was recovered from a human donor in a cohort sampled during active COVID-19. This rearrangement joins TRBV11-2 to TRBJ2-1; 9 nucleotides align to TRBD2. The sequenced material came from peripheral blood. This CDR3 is CASSLGHLAGINEQFF. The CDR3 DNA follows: TGTGCCAGCAGCTTAGGTCATCTAGCGGGAATTAATGAGCAGTTCTTC.